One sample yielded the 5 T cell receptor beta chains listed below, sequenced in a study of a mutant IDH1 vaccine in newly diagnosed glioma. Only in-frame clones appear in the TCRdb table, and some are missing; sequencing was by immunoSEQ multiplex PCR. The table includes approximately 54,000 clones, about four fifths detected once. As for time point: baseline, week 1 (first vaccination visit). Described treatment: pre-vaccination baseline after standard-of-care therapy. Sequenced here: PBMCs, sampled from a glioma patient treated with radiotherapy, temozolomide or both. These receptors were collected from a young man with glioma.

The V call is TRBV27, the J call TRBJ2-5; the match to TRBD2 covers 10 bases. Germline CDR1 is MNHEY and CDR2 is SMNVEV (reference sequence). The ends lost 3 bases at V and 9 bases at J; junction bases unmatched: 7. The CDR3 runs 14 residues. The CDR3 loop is CASSFLAGAPAQYF. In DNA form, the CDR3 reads TGTGCCAGCAGTTTTCTAGCGGGAGCCCCTGCCCAGTACTTC.

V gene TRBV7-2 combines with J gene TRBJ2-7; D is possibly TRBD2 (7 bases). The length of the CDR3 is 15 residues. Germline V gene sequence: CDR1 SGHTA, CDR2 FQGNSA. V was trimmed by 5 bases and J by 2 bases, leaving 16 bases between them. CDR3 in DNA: TGTGCCAGCAGCCCCTGGGGGGGGCGTACCTACGAGCAGTACTTC. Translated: CASSPWGGRTYEQYF.

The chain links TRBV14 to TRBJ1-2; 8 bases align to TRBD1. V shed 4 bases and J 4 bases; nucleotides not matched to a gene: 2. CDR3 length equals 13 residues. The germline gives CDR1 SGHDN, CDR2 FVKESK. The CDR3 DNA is TGTGCCAGCAGCCCCGACAGGGGCTATGGCTACACCTTC. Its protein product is CASSPDRGYGYTF.

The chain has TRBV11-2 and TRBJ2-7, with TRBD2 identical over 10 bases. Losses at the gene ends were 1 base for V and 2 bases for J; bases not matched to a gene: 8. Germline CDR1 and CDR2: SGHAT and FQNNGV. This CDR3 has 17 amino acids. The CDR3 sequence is CASSLVGGSGGAYEQYF. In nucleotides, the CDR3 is TGTGCCAGCAGCTTAGTCGGAGGGAGCGGGGGGGCCTACGAGCAGTACTTC. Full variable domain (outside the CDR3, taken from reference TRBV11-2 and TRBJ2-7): EAGVAQSPRYKIIEKRQSVAFWCNPISGHATLYWYQQILGQGPKLLIQFQNNGVVDDSQLPKDRFSAERLKGVDSTLKIQPAKLEDSAVYLCASSLVGGSGGAYEQYFGPGTRLTVT.

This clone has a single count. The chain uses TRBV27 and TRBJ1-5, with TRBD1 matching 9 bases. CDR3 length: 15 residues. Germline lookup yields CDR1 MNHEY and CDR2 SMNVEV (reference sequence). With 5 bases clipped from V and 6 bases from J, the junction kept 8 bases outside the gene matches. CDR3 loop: CASSPMGQGGQPQHF. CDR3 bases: TGTGCCAGCAGTCCCATGGGACAGGGCGGTCAGCCCCAGCATTTT.